The 19 T cell receptor beta chains in this list originate from one sample, sequenced in a study of OX40 agonist ivuxolimab in advanced cancers. The assay was immunoSEQ multiplex PCR, and TCRdb's table has in-frame clones only and misses some. This table holds some 80,000 clones, 94% found once. This sample comprised CD4+ or CD8+ T cells sorted from blood, obtained in a trial of the OX40 agonist ivuxolimab. The receptor source for this set is an adult with an advanced solid tumor such as melanoma, head and neck, liver or kidney cancer.

The chain uses TRBV7-3 and TRBJ2-1, with 14 bases identical to TRBD2. The CDR3 loop spans 16 amino acids. Germline loops: CDR1 SGHTA, CDR2 FQGTGA. The V and J ends lost 1 base and 8 bases, in that order; junction bases with no gene match: 4. Here the CDR3 reads CASSLKGLAGDYEQFF. The CDR3 DNA reads TGTGCCAGCAGCTTAAAGGGACTAGCGGGAGACTATGAGCAGTTCTTC.

This chain connects TRBV5-4 to TRBJ1-2; D might be TRBD1 (6 bases). V lost 2 bases to trimming and J lost 8 bases, with 13 bases between them. The CDR3 is 13 amino acids. Germline V gene sequence: CDR1 SGHNT, CDR2 YYREEE (reference sequence). The CDR3 nucleotides read TGTGCCAGCAGCTTTGGGGGGGCCAGGGGCTACACCTTC. Translation: CASSFGGARGYTF. The complete variable domain, with remaining parts taken from reference TRBV5-4 and TRBJ1-2, reads ETGVTQSPTHLIKTRGQQVTLRCSSQSGHNTVSWYQQALGQGPQFIFQYYREEENGRGNFPPRFSGLQFPNYSSELNVNALELDDSALYLCASSFGGARGYTFGSGTRLTVV.

This chain uses TRBV27 with TRBJ2-7, with TRBD2 matching 9 bases. There are 15 residues in the CDR3. In germline, CDR1 is MNHEY, CDR2 SMNVEV (reference sequence). The trim removed 0 bases at V and 7 bases at J, leaving 7 bases unmatched. CDR3 in DNA: TGTGCCAGCAGTTTATCGAAAGGACTAGCGAAAGAGCAGTACTTC. Protein: CASSLSKGLAKEQYF.

V and J are TRBV5-4 and TRBJ1-5, with a tentative D call TRBD1 (5 bases). CDR1 and CDR2 (germline): SGHNT, YYREEE (reference sequence). CDR3 length equals 15 residues. Trimming took 0 bases from V and 5 from J, leaving 12 bases between them. CDR3 nucleotides: TGTGCCAGCAGCTTGGCCCTCCGGGGGGATCAGCCCCAGCATTTT. Translating gives CASSLALRGDQPQHF. Full variable domain (missing parts from reference TRBV5-4 and TRBJ1-5): ETGVTQSPTHLIKTRGQQVTLRCSSQSGHNTVSWYQQALGQGPQFIFQYYREEENGRGNFPPRFSGLQFPNYSSELNVNALELDDSALYLCASSLALRGDQPQHFGDGTRLSIL.

This clone has more than one count but fewer than ten. A junction boundary mismatches the germline segment, possibly from a read error. The V call is TRBV9, the J call TRBJ1-1, with D maybe TRBD1 (5 bases). Germline-derived CDR1 and CDR2 are SGDLS and YYNGEE. This CDR3 spans 12 amino acids. The CDR3 loop is CASTKGTATPIF. Here the CDR3 DNA reads TGTGCCAGCACCAAAGGGACGGCGACCCCCATCTTT.

The chain combines TRBV5-1 with TRBJ1-2; D is unclear. The CDR3 totals 14 residues. Deletions cut 3 bases from V and 2 bases from J, with 11 bases between. Per the germline V gene, CDR1 is SGHRS and CDR2 is YFSETQ. This chain's CDR3 is CASSWTGPNYGYTF. The CDR3 coding sequence is TGCGCCAGCAGCTGGACGGGCCCAAACTATGGCTACACCTTC.

V is TRBV28 and J is TRBJ2-2; D call uncertain. Germline V gene data show CDR1 as MDHEN and CDR2 as SYDVKM. The CDR3 covers 15 residues. With 6 bases removed from V and 1 base from J, the gap between germline ends came to 12 bases. The chain's CDR3 is CASSPPRLNTGELFF. The CDR3 DNA is TGTGCCAGCAGCCCCCCACGATTGAACACCGGGGAGCTGTTTTTT.

In the case of this clone: This sample includes further DNA sequences coding for the same CDR3. This chain uses TRBV27 with TRBJ2-7; 7 nucleotides agree with TRBD1. The trim removed 3 bases at V and 2 bases at J, leaving 4 bases unmatched. This CDR3 is 14 amino acids long. Germline loops: CDR1 MNHEY, CDR2 SMNVEV (reference sequence). Here the CDR3 DNA reads TGTGCCAGCAGTTTCTTGGACAGGCCCTACGAGCAGTACTTC. Translation: CASSFLDRPYEQYF.

The gene calls are TRBV9 and TRBJ1-5; D not certain. CDR3 length: 14 amino acids. Germline V gives CDR1 SGDLS, CDR2 YYNGEE. With 3 bases removed from V and 3 bases from J, the gap between germline ends came to 10 bases. CDR3 coding DNA: TGTGCCAGCAGCGGAACAGCGACCAATCAGCCCCAGCATTTT. This sequence encodes CASSGTATNQPQHF.

J is TRBJ2-3 and V is TRBV7-6; D perhaps matches TRBD2 (7 bases). Trimming pared 1 base from V and 6 bases from J, leaving 14 bases between. CDR1 and CDR2 from the germline V gene are SGHVS and FNYEAQ. This CDR3 is built from 15 residues. The CDR3 is CASSLGGGRLDTQYF. CDR3 nucleotide sequence: TGTGCCAGCAGCTTAGGGGGGGGGCGACTGGATACGCAGTATTTT.

The rearrangement joins TRBV27 to TRBJ2-7, with a tentative D call TRBD1 (7 bases). V shed 0 bases and J shed 2 bases, with 14 bases lying between them. The length of the CDR3 is 16 residues. Germline CDR1 and CDR2: MNHEY and SMNVEV (reference sequence). This CDR3 reads CASSLSRAGGPYEQYF. The DNA of the CDR3 is TGTGCCAGCAGTTTATCTCGGGCAGGGGGGCCCTACGAGCAGTACTTC.

The V gene is TRBV6-5, the J gene TRBJ2-3; D remains ambiguous. This CDR3 comprises 15 residues. CDR1 is MNHEY and CDR2 is SVGAGI in the germline V gene. The V gene lost 1 base and the J gene lost 1 base, with 9 bases spanning the gap. CDR3 loop: CASSYLTLGTDTQYF. The CDR3, as DNA: TGTGCCAGCAGTTACTTGACACTGGGCACAGATACGCAGTATTTT.

The chain recombines TRBV7-6 with TRBJ1-4; 9 nucleotides agree with TRBD1. CDR1 SGHVS and CDR2 FNYEAQ come from the germline V gene. Trimming removed 5 bases from V and 7 bases from J; junction bases left unmatched: 8. The CDR3 contains 15 residues. The CDR3 DNA reads TGTGCCAGCAGCCCACTAGACAGGGGGGGTGAAAAACTGTTTTTT. It yields the protein CASSPLDRGGEKLFF. The whole variable domain, filled in from reference TRBV7-6 and TRBJ1-4, reads GAGVSQSPRYKVTKRGQDVALRCDPISGHVSLYWYRQALGQGPEFLTYFNYEAQQDKSGLPNDRFSAERPEGSISTLTIQRTEQRDSAMYRCASSPLDRGGEKLFFGSGTQLSVL.

The V and J genes are TRBV29-1 and TRBJ1-1; TRBD1 is a possible D gene (6 bases). CDR1 and CDR2 (germline): SQVTM, ANQGSEA. This CDR3 contains 12 residues. Trimming stripped 7 bases from V and 6 bases from J, with 15 bases between. CDR3 amino acids: CSAVEQGSEAFF. The CDR3 nucleotides read TGCAGCGCCGTGGAACAGGGATCTGAAGCTTTCTTT.

The chain joins TRBV9 to TRBJ2-7, with D possibly matching TRBD2 (8 bases). Germline-derived CDR1 and CDR2 are SGDLS and YYNGEE. The ends were cut back, 4 bases at V and 0 bases at J, with 17 bases in the middle. The CDR3 consists of 16 residues. CDR3 DNA: TGTGCCAGCAGCCCCGGGACAGCGGGAGTCTCCTACGAGCAGTACTTC. As protein: CASSPGTAGVSYEQYF.

In DNA form, the CDR3 reads TGTGCCAGCAGTTACACCCAGGGGAGTCACGAGCAGTACTTC. Amino acids: CASSYTQGSHEQYF. The rearrangement links TRBV6-5 to TRBJ2-7; D may be TRBD1 (6 bases). CDR1 is MNHEY, CDR2 SVGAGI, per germline. Trimming removed 2 bases at V and 5 bases at J, with 13 bases between. CDR3 size: 14 residues.

The V and J genes are TRBV9 and TRBJ1-5; D is perhaps TRBD1 (6 bases). Between the trimmed V and J ends, which lost 4 bases and 4 bases, there was a span of 12 bases. The CDR3 has 14 amino acids. The germline V gene encodes CDR1 SGDLS and CDR2 YYNGEE. DNA for the CDR3: TGTGCCAGCAGCCCTCGGGACAATAATCAGCCCCAGCATTTT. This encodes CASSPRDNNQPQHF.

This chain's CDR3 is CASSYTGSNEQYF. The DNA of the CDR3 is TGTGCCAGCAGTTACACCGGCTCTAACGAGCAGTACTTC. The chain couples TRBV6-5 to TRBJ2-7; D remains ambiguous. The CDR3 runs to 13 residues. CDR1 and CDR2 from the germline V gene are MNHEY and SVGAGI. V was pared by 2 bases and J by 5 bases, with 10 bases between.

V usage is TRBV6-6 and J usage is TRBJ2-7, with a weak D call TRBD2 (6 bases). Per germline, CDR1 MNHNY and CDR2 SVGAGI (reference sequence). V was shortened by 1 base and J by 7 bases, with 11 bases between the two germline ends. The CDR3 is 13 amino acids. The CDR3 DNA reads as TGTGCCAGCAGTTACTTTAACGGAGGGGAGCAGTACTTC. Amino acids: CASSYFNGGEQYF.